This is a list of T cell receptor beta chains from one sample in a study of post-analysis software for immune sequencing data. TCRdb passed the PCR reads through MiXCR, listing each CDR3 protein once. The data show hundreds of thousands of distinct CDR3 sequences, approximately 59% seen once. The sequencing input was blood. All receptors derive from a girl aged 2 to 10 with multiple sclerosis. CDR3s include the opening cysteine and the closing phenylalanine or tryptophan. A D gene is named only where the DNA matches it firmly. A clone size is listed for some rows: how often the clone was seen (once, few, many), or a class if it is expanded.

clone size	V gene	D gene	J gene	CDR3 protein	CDR3 DNA
many	TRBV11-1	NA	TRBJ1-2	CASSTRANYGYTF	TGTGCCAGCAGCACCCGAGCTAACTATGGCTACACCTTC
NA	TRBV10-3	NA	TRBJ2-7	CAISAQYEQYF	TGTGCCATCAGTGCCCAGTACGAGCAGTACTTC
NA	TRBV6-2/TRBV6-3	NA	TRBJ1-2	CASNLPPENYGYTF	TGTGCCAGCAACCTGCCCCCAGAAAACTATGGCTACACCTTC
NA	TRBV10-2	TRBD2	TRBJ2-1	CASSDLRTSGRALLEQFF	TGCGCCAGCAGTGACCTCCGGACTAGCGGGAGGGCCCTACTTGAGCAGTTCTTC
NA	TRBV18	NA	TRBJ1-2	CASSPQSGRNNYGYTF	TGTGCCAGCTCACCCCAATCGGGGCGAAATAACTATGGCTACACCTTC
NA	TRBV20-1	TRBD1	TRBJ2-5	CSARKTGVQETQYF	TGCAGTGCTCGAAAGACAGGGGTCCAAGAGACCCAGTACTTC
NA	TRBV20-1	NA	TRBJ2-3	CSATRPGEDTQYF	TGCAGTGCTACACGACCGGGGGAGGATACGCAGTATTTT
NA	TRBV29-1	NA	TRBJ2-2	CSVGGDRSGVTGELFF	TGCAGCGTTGGTGGGGACAGATCGGGGGTCACCGGGGAGCTGTTTTTT
few	TRBV10-3	TRBD2	TRBJ2-3	CAISDSGRALNTQYF	TGTGCCATCAGCGATAGCGGGAGGGCCCTTAATACGCAGTATTTT
NA	TRBV28	NA	TRBJ2-3	CASSRGQHTQYF	TGTGCCAGCAGCCGCGGACAGCATACGCAGTATTTT
NA	TRBV5-1	NA	TRBJ2-5	CASTSYGAFQETQYF	TGCGCCAGCACCTCCTACGGAGCCTTCCAAGAGACCCAGTACTTC
NA	TRBV20-1	NA	TRBJ2-5	CSARAVAVQETQYF	TGCAGTGCTAGAGCGGTGGCAGTACAAGAGACCCAGTACTTC
once	TRBV7-9	TRBD1	TRBJ1-2	CASSVIDRAGYTF	TGTGCCAGCAGCGTGATCGACAGGGCTGGCTACACCTTC
NA	TRBV7-9	NA	TRBJ2-3	CASSPRGVWERDTQYF	TGTGCCAGCAGCCCCCGGGGAGTGTGGGAGCGGGATACGCAGTATTTT
once	TRBV7-2	NA	TRBJ1-1	CASSSGARGAEAFF	TGTGCCAGCAGCTCAGGGGCGCGGGGCGCTGAAGCTTTCTTT
NA	TRBV2	NA	TRBJ2-3	CASSRDTFLTDTQYF	TGTGCCAGCAGTAGGGACACCTTCCTCACAGATACGCAGTATTTT